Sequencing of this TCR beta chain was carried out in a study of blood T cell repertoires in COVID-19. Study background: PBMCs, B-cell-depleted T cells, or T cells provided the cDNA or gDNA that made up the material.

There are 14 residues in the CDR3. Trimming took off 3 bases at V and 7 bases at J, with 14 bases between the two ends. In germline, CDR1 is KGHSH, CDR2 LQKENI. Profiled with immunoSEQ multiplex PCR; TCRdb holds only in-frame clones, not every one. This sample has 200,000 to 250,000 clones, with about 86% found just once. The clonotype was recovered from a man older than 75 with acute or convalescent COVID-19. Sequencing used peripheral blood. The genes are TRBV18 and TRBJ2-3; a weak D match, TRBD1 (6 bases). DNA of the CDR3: TGTGCCAGCTCACCGGGCAACACAGGGAATACGCAGTATTTT. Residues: CASSPGNTGNTQYF.